Listed below are T cell receptor beta chains from one sample, sequenced in a study of blood T cell repertoires in COVID-19. Clones were read by immunoSEQ multiplex PCR, and TCRdb kept only the in-frame ones, dropping some. Of around 70,000 clones in the sample, 80% to 90% were seen once. Sequencing input: peripheral blood. All receptors come from a woman aged 80 or over with active or convalescent COVID-19. Each CDR3 is given with its conserved first and last residue. A D gene is named only where the DNA matches it firmly. Clone size, where shown, is once, few, many, or a class for clones that have expanded.

>TRBD2|TRBV12-3/TRBV12-4|.|TRBJ2-2
TGTGCCAGCAACTCCGGGGGGACCGGGGAGCTGTTTTTT
CASNSGGTGELFF
>.|TRBV30|.|TRBJ1-6
TGTGCCTGGAATCCCGGGACATTCCAGGGACCCCTCCACTTT
CAWNPGTFQGPLHF
>.|TRBV2|.|TRBJ2-5
TGTGCCAGCAGTGATAACAGCTTGTCAGGGACCCAGTACTTC
CASSDNSLSGTQYF
>TRBD1|TRBV27|.|TRBJ2-7
TGTGCCAGCAGTTCCTACTATCGGCGGGACAGGGCCCCCCTCGAGCAGTACTTC
CASSSYYRRDRAPLEQYF
>.|TRBV7-2|.|TRBJ2-5
TGTGCCAGCAGCTTAGCCGGGATACACTCAGAGACCCAGTACTTC
CASSLAGIHSETQYF
>.|TRBV3-1/TRBV3-2|.|TRBJ1-2
TGTGCCAGCAGCCAAGACACACTAAACTATGGCTACACCTTC
CASSQDTLNYGYTF
>TRBD1|TRBV2|.|TRBJ2-7
TGTGCCAGCAGTCAGGACAGGGGGGGAACCTACGAGCAGTACTTC
CASSQDRGGTYEQYF
>.|TRBV5-4|.|TRBJ1-2
TGTGCGACCGGTGGCGGCAGCTCTTGGACCTTC
CATGGGSSWTF
>.|TRBV19|.|TRBJ1-3
TGTGCCAGTAGTGAGCCAGGGTCCGCGTTAAGTCCCTCTGGAAACACCATATATTTT
CASSEPGSALSPSGNTIYF
>TRBD1|TRBV7-9|.|TRBJ1-6
TGTGCCAGCAGCCAGTATCCCCGGGCAGGGGGCTTCTATAATTCACCCCTCCACTTT
CASSQYPRAGGFYNSPLHF
>.|TRBV6-2/TRBV6-3|.|TRBJ1-1
TGTGCCAGCAGTTACGGGCCCTCTGAAGCTTTCTTT
CASSYGPSEAFF
>TRBD2|TRBV6-2/TRBV6-3|.|TRBJ2-3
TGTGCCAGCAGCTGGTCTATTTTCCGACTAGCGGGGGCCTCCCGAGGAGATACGCAGTATTTT
CASSWSIFRLAGASRGDTQYF
>TRBD1|TRBV11-2|.|TRBJ1-5
TGTGCCAGCAGCCGGGGACAGGGGGCCGTAAGCAATCAGCCCCAGCATTTT
CASSRGQGAVSNQPQHF
>.|TRBV7-2|.|TRBJ2-5
TGTGCCAGCAGCTTCAGGGTCGGGGGAGAGACCCAGTACTTC
CASSFRVGGETQYF
>.|TRBV7-3|.|TRBJ1-3
TGTGCCAGCAGCTTAACGGGGCAGTCGGCCATATATTTT
CASSLTGQSAIYF
>TRBD1|TRBV24-1|.|TRBJ1-2
TGTGCCACCAGTGACAAAACCAGGGGGCTGGATGGCTACACCTTC
CATSDKTRGLDGYTF
>.|TRBV27|.|TRBJ1-5
TGTGCCAGCAGTCGGGGGGGCGCGGTCGCGGGTAGCAATCAGCCCCAGCATTTT
CASSRGGAVAGSNQPQHF
>.|TRBV11-3|.|TRBJ2-3
TGTGCCAGCAGCGCACAGGGTGGCACAGATACGCAGTATTTT
CASSAQGGTDTQYF
>TRBD2|TRBV6-6|.|TRBJ2-1
TGTGCCAGCAGTACTGGACTAGCGGGAGTCAATGAGCAGTTCTTC
CASSTGLAGVNEQFF
>TRBD2|TRBV7-9|.|TRBJ2-1
TGTGCCAGCAGCGAACTAGCGGGAAACTACAATGAGCAGTTCTTC
CASSELAGNYNEQFF
>.|TRBV30|.|TRBJ2-1
TGTGCCTGGAGTGTCGGTGGGGGGGCCCTCAATGAGCAGTTCTTC
CAWSVGGGALNEQFF
>TRBD1|TRBV7-2|.|TRBJ2-7
TGTGCCAGCAGCTTAGCAGGGGGCGCGATGCAGCAGTACTTC
CASSLAGGAMQQYF
>.|TRBV14|once|TRBJ1-2
TGTGCCAGCAGCTTTGAGACTCACCATGGCTACACCTTC
CASSFETHHGYTF
>TRBD2|TRBV7-9|few|TRBJ2-5
TGTGCCAGCAGGCCGACTAGCGGGGGGGCCGTGGAGACCCAGTACTTC
CASRPTSGGAVETQYF
>TRBD1|TRBV29-1|once|TRBJ1-5
TGCAGCGTAGCCGGGACAGGGGCTGGTCAGCCCCAGCATTTT
CSVAGTGAGQPQHF
>.|TRBV5-4|.|TRBJ2-1
TGTGCCAGCAGCTTGGCAGTGGCAGGATTATCCTACAATGAGCAGTTCTTC
CASSLAVAGLSYNEQFF
>.|TRBV5-1|.|TRBJ2-2
TGCGCCAGCAGCATCCAGTTCGTCACCGGGGAGCTGTTTTTT
CASSIQFVTGELFF
>TRBD2|TRBV2|.|TRBJ2-2
TGTGCCAGCAGTAAAGGCTCGAGCGGGGGGGCCATAACCGGGGAGCTGTTTTTT
CASSKGSSGGAITGELFF
>TRBD1|TRBV29-1|.|TRBJ2-5
TGCAGCGTCGACAGGGTCCAAGAGACCCAGTACTTC
CSVDRVQETQYF
>.|TRBV11-3|.|TRBJ2-7
TGTGCCAGCAGCCGGCCGGGACTCTTCTCCTACGAGCAGTACTTC
CASSRPGLFSYEQYF
>TRBD1|TRBV27|once|TRBJ1-3
TGTGCCAGCAGTTTAGTTGGACAGGGGGCCTCTGGAAACACCATATATTTT
CASSLVGQGASGNTIYF
>.|TRBV12-3/TRBV12-4|.|TRBJ1-1
TGTGCCAGCAGGTCCGCCAGGCGTCCTGAAGCTTTCTTT
CASRSARRPEAFF
>.|TRBV6-5|.|TRBJ2-7
TGTGCCAGCAGCCCGCCGGGGGTCCCTTACGAGCAGTACTTC
CASSPPGVPYEQYF
>.|TRBV5-1|.|TRBJ2-3
TGCGCCAGCAGCTTTGGCCAGTACACAGATACGCAGTATTTT
CASSFGQYTDTQYF
>.|TRBV11-2|.|TRBJ1-1
TGTGCCAGCAGCCGGGGGGACATAAACACTGAAGCTTTCTTT
CASSRGDINTEAFF
>.|TRBV18|.|TRBJ2-7
TGTGCCAGCTCACTACAGGTTTCCTACGAGCAGTACTTC
CASSLQVSYEQYF
>TRBD1|TRBV18|.|TRBJ1-6
TGTGCCAGCTCAGGGGACAGAAATTCACCCCTCCACTTT
CASSGDRNSPLHF
>TRBD2|TRBV28|.|TRBJ2-1
TGTGCCAGCAGTCATGGACTAGCCACGGGTGAGCAGTTCTTC
CASSHGLATGEQFF
>.|TRBV2|once|TRBJ1-3
TGTGCCACTGGGGGGAACTCTGGAAACACCATATATTTT
CATGGNSGNTIYF
>TRBD1|TRBV2|.|TRBJ1-2
TGTGCCATCAGGGGACAGGCGGTTGAAGGCTACACCTTC
CAIRGQAVEGYTF
>TRBD2|TRBV29-1|.|TRBJ2-1
TGCAGCGTTCGAGGCGTGGGCGGGGGGTACAATGAGCAGTTCTTC
CSVRGVGGGYNEQFF
>.|TRBV5-1|.|TRBJ1-2
TGCGCCAGCAGTCCAGGGGATGAGATCTATGGCTACACCTTC
CASSPGDEIYGYTF
>.|TRBV28|once|TRBJ1-1
TGTGCCAGCAGTATCATGAACACTGAAGCTTTCTTT
CASSIMNTEAFF
>TRBD1|TRBV13|.|TRBJ1-1
TGTGCCAGTCGCCAGGCCCGGACAGGGGCCGTGAACATGAACACTGAAGCTTTCTTT
CASRQARTGAVNMNTEAFF
>.|TRBV7-7|medium-sized|TRBJ1-3
TGTGCTAGCAGCCCAGGAGGGAGCTCTGGAAACACCATATATTTT
CASSPGGSSGNTIYF
>.|TRBV3-1/TRBV3-2|.|TRBJ2-6
TGTGCCAGCAGCCAAGATTGGGCCTCTGGGGCCAACGTCCTGACTTTC
CASSQDWASGANVLTF
>.|TRBV5-5|.|TRBJ2-7
TGTGCCAGCAGCTTGGGGCAGGGTCGGTACTACGAGCAGTACTTC
CASSLGQGRYYEQYF
>.|TRBV24-1|.|TRBJ2-7
TGTGCCACCAGTCGCGGCGCGAGCTCCTACGAGCAGTACTTC
CATSRGASSYEQYF
>TRBD1|TRBV14|.|TRBJ1-1
TGTGCCAGCAGCCAAGACTTACCAGGGGGAGCTTTCTTT
CASSQDLPGGAFF
>.|TRBV7-3|.|TRBJ2-5
TGTGCCAGCAGCTTGGACACGAATCAAGAGACCCAGTACTTC
CASSLDTNQETQYF
>TRBD2|TRBV29-1|many|TRBJ2-7
TGCAGCGCCGGGACTAGCGGAAACTACGAGCAGTACTTC
CSAGTSGNYEQYF
>TRBD1|TRBV7-6|.|TRBJ2-5
TGTGCCAGCAGCACAAGGGACAGACCTCAAGAGACCCAGTACTTC
CASSTRDRPQETQYF
>.|TRBV7-8|.|TRBJ1-5
TGTGCCAGCAGCTTAGTGGGTGCAGGGGACAATCAGCCCCAGCATTTT
CASSLVGAGDNQPQHF
>TRBD1|TRBV11-3|.|TRBJ2-1
TGTGCCAGCAGTCCGACAGGGAGTAAAGGGAGCTCCTACAATGAGCAGTTCTTC
CASSPTGSKGSSYNEQFF
>.|TRBV7-2|.|TRBJ1-2
TGTGCCAGCAGCACCATGGGAGGGTTTGACAGTCAAGCTAACTATGGCTACACCTTC
CASSTMGGFDSQANYGYTF
>TRBD1|TRBV28|.|TRBJ2-7
TGTGCCAGCAGGGGGACAGGGCCTCTTTACGAGCAGTACTTC
CASRGTGPLYEQYF
>.|TRBV30|.|TRBJ2-7
TGTGCCTGGAGCTCCTGGGGACTCCAGGCCTACGAGCAGTACTTC
CAWSSWGLQAYEQYF